These 21 T cell receptor beta chains came from one sample sequenced in a study of shared clonotypes between healthy human individuals. The assay was immunoSEQ multiplex PCR, and TCRdb's table has in-frame clones only and misses some. The sample records 2,500,000 or so clones, 85% to 95% being singletons. What was sequenced was naive CD4+ T cells from PBMCs. Stated subset: CD45RA+ positively selected. The receptors stem from a man younger than 30 in good health. Some clones in this sample may be carry-over from other donors' samples.

V is TRBV7-9 and J is TRBJ2-1; 9 bases map to TRBD2. The CDR3 length is 13 residues. The germline CDR1 and CDR2 sequences are SEHNR and FQNEAQ (reference sequence). V lost 11 bases, J lost 9 bases, and 11 bases stayed unmatched. The CDR3 sequence is CAPSSGSYGEQFF. CDR3 coding DNA: TGTGCCCCAAGTAGCGGGAGTTATGGTGAGCAGTTCTTC.

V gene TRBV6-5 combines with J gene TRBJ1-2, with D hard to call. In germline, CDR1 is MNHEY, CDR2 SVGAGI. The CDR3 contains 16 residues. V shed 0 bases and J shed 2 bases, with 13 bases lying between them. The CDR3 here is CASSYSLARENYGYTF. In DNA form, the CDR3 reads TGTGCCAGCAGTTACTCCTTAGCAAGGGAAAACTATGGCTACACCTTC.

This clone appeared once. This rearrangement joins TRBV29-1 to TRBJ2-4; tentatively, D is TRBD1 or TRBD2 (6 bases each). With 7 bases removed from V and 6 bases from J, the gap between germline ends came to 16 bases. CDR1 SQVTM and CDR2 ANQGSEA come from the germline V gene. The CDR3 covers 13 residues. DNA of the CDR3: TGCAGCGCCGGTAGCAGGGGAGGAAACATTCAGTACTTC. Residues: CSAGSRGGNIQYF.

This clone was seen only once. The rearrangement joins TRBV5-4 to TRBJ1-1; D gene unclear. V lost 2 bases to trimming and J lost 1 base, with 6 bases between them. The germline CDR1 and CDR2 sequences are SGHNT and YYREEE (reference sequence). The length of the CDR3 is 13 residues. This CDR3 reads CASSFRKNTEAFF. The CDR3 bases are TGTGCCAGCAGCTTTAGGAAGAACACTGAAGCTTTCTTT.

This clone was detected once. J is TRBJ2-3 and V is TRBV7-7, with 10 bases fitting TRBD2. Trimming at V came to 5 bases and at J to 4 bases, leaving 6 bases not matched to a gene. Germline CDR1 is SSHAT and CDR2 is FNYEAQ (reference sequence). The CDR3 is made up of 15 amino acids. The CDR3 coding sequence is TGTGCCAGCAGCCCCTCCCTAGCGGGAGCAGATACGCAGTATTTT. Its protein is CASSPSLAGADTQYF.

The chain recombines TRBV11-2 with TRBJ2-5; perhaps TRBD2 as D (7 bases). The V gene's germline CDR1 is SGHAT and CDR2 FQNNGV. The CDR3 consists of 13 residues. V lost 5 bases and J 5 bases, leaving 12 bases between the germline ends. Written as DNA, the CDR3 is TGTGCCAGCAGCCACAGGGAGGGGGAGACCCAGTACTTC. As protein: CASSHREGETQYF.

V gene TRBV28 combines with J gene TRBJ1-4; TRBD1 is a possible D gene (5 bases). The germline V gene encodes CDR1 MDHEN and CDR2 SYDVKM. CDR3 length equals 16 residues. V lost 2 bases to trimming and J lost 8 bases, with 18 bases between them. The DNA for the CDR3 is TGTGCCAGCAGTTTAGCGGGGAGCGGGGGGAGGGAAAAACTGTTTTTT. Protein: CASSLAGSGGREKLFF.

The J gene is TRBJ2-5, the V gene TRBV28; 9 bases are shared with TRBD2. The CDR3 spans 15 residues. CDR1 and CDR2 from the germline V gene are MDHEN and SYDVKM. Trimming removed 5 bases from V and 2 bases from J; junction bases left unmatched: 6. In nucleotides, the CDR3 is TGTGCCAGCAGTCCTCGCGGGAGGGAACAAGAGACCCAGTACTTC. It is translated as CASSPRGREQETQYF.

The count of this clone is one. This sequence joins TRBV29-1 and TRBJ2-1; 8 nucleotides line up with TRBD1. The CDR3 loop spans 15 amino acids. V gave up 4 bases and J gave up 7 bases; unmatched junction bases: 12. The germline CDR1 and CDR2 sequences are SQVTM and ANQGSEA. The CDR3 nucleotides read TGCAGCGTTGCGAGAGACAGGGGCCCTTTTAATGAGCAGTTCTTC. Translating it yields CSVARDRGPFNEQFF.

In regard to this clone: Other nucleotide sequences from this sample produce the same CDR3. The chain has TRBV9 and TRBJ1-4; 7 positions match TRBD1. Losses at the gene ends were 4 bases for V and 5 bases for J; bases not matched to a gene: 2. This CDR3 has 13 amino acids. CDR1 is SGDLS and CDR2 is YYNGEE in the germline V gene. The CDR3 bases are TGTGCCAGCAGCAGGGGGCGGAATGAAAAACTGTTTTTT. Translating it yields CASSRGRNEKLFF.

This clone was detected once. The chain combines TRBV5-1 with TRBJ1-3; the D gene is possibly TRBD1 (5 bases). Trimming shortened V by 4 bases and J by 7 bases, and 24 bases separated the two germline ends. CDR1 and CDR2 (germline): SGHRS, YFSETQ. The CDR3 contains 17 residues. CDR3 coding DNA: TGCGCCAGCAGCCCGGGGGTCAGCTCCTTAGATTGGAACACCATATATTTT. It codes for CASSPGVSSLDWNTIYF. Using reference TRBV5-1 and TRBJ1-3 for the parts outside the CDR3, the full variable domain is KAGVTQTPRYLIKTRGQQVTLSCSPISGHRSVSWYQQTPGQGLQFLFEYFSETQRNKGNFPGRFSGRQFSNSRSEMNVSTLELGDSALYLCASSPGVSSLDWNTIYFGEGSWLTVV.

The chain uses TRBV5-1 and TRBJ1-1; D ambiguous. The CDR3 length is 16 residues. Trimming stripped 0 bases from V and 0 bases from J, with 12 bases between. Germline V gene data show CDR1 as SGHRS and CDR2 as YFSETQ. The CDR3 is CASSLGARQVNTEAFF. CDR3 nucleotides: TGCGCCAGCAGCTTGGGGGCACGCCAGGTGAACACTGAAGCTTTCTTT.

This sequence joins TRBV5-1 and TRBJ1-2; D remains ambiguous. CDR1 and CDR2 from the germline V gene are SGHRS and YFSETQ. The ends were cut back, 0 bases at V and 6 bases at J, with 15 bases in the middle. The CDR3 loop spans 15 amino acids. The CDR3 DNA is TGCGCCAGCAGCTTGGATCCGGGAGTATCGGATGGCTACACCTTC. Its translation is CASSLDPGVSDGYTF.

The rearrangement links TRBV30 to TRBJ2-2; 13 bases agree with TRBD2. The ends lost 0 bases at V and 2 bases at J; junction bases unmatched: 12. Germline CDR1 reads GTSNPN; CDR2 reads SVGIG (reference sequence). The CDR3 extends over 20 amino acids. This chain's CDR3 is CAWSVRLTSGRFYNTGELFF. The CDR3 nucleotides read TGTGCCTGGAGTGTACGGTTGACTAGCGGGAGGTTTTATAACACCGGGGAGCTGTTTTTT.

This chain uses TRBV27 with TRBJ2-1; D tentatively fits TRBD1 or TRBD2 (5 bases each). The CDR3 spans 14 residues. V shed 6 bases and J shed 7 bases, with 16 bases lying between them. Germline V lookup: CDR1 MNHEY, CDR2 SMNVEV (reference sequence). As DNA, the CDR3 is TGTGCCAGCAGACCCTCGGGGCGATGGAATGAGCAGTTCTTC. Translated, it gives CASRPSGRWNEQFF.

In its sample, this clone was seen once. Additional DNA sequences in this sample encode the identical CDR3. The CDR3 loop is CASSYSRTGGYEQYF. The CDR3 coding sequence is TGTGCCAGCAGTTACTCGCGGACAGGGGGCTACGAGCAGTACTTC. The V gene is TRBV6-5, the J gene TRBJ2-7; 10 bases fit TRBD1. Germline assignment: CDR1 MNHEY and CDR2 SVGAGI. The V and J ends lost 0 bases and 3 bases, in that order; junction bases with no gene match: 2. The CDR3 has 15 residues.

This sequence joins TRBV5-1 and TRBJ1-1; D not resolved. The germline V gene encodes CDR1 SGHRS and CDR2 YFSETQ. Deletions cut 4 bases from V and 2 bases from J, with 6 bases between. The CDR3 has 12 amino acids. The CDR3 nucleotides read TGCGCCAGCAGCCTGATTAACACTGAAGCTTTCTTT. Translated: CASSLINTEAFF.

The V and J genes are TRBV11-3 and TRBJ2-7, with D perhaps TRBD2 (5 bases). There are 15 residues in the CDR3. Germline V gene sequence: CDR1 SGHNT, CDR2 YENEEA. V was shortened by 1 base and J by 4 bases, with 14 bases between the two germline ends. CDR3 bases: TGTGCCAGCAGCTTAGCACGGACTCGCTTATACGAGCAGTACTTC. Its protein is CASSLARTRLYEQYF.

The V gene is TRBV10-2, the J gene TRBJ1-1; weak D call: TRBD1 (5 bases). Germline CDR1 is WSHSY and CDR2 is SAAADI. Trimming removed 8 bases at V and 0 bases at J, with 22 bases between. The CDR3 contains 17 residues. CDR3 sequence (DNA): TGCGCCAGCCGCGGGGCGTGGGGCGAAGGAATGAACACTGAAGCTTTCTTT. It codes for CASRGAWGEGMNTEAFF.

The V call is TRBV29-1, the J call TRBJ1-4, with D hard to call. The CDR3 is made up of 11 amino acids. Trimming took off 4 bases at V and 8 bases at J, with 8 bases between the two ends. The germline gives CDR1 SQVTM, CDR2 ANQGSEA. The CDR3 loop is CSVVVAEKLFF. CDR3 DNA sequence: TGCAGCGTTGTTGTCGCGGAAAAACTGTTTTTT.

Only a few counts were recorded for this clone. V is TRBV7-3 and J is TRBJ2-1; 7 bases align to TRBD1. The CDR3 is 18 residues long. Germline V lookup: CDR1 SGHTA, CDR2 FQGTGA. V trimming: 5 bases; J trimming: 2 bases; junction bases outside the gene matches: 15. The CDR3 sequence is CASSPGPKGAAPYNEQFF. Written as DNA, the CDR3 is TGTGCCAGCAGCCCGGGACCGAAGGGGGCCGCTCCCTACAATGAGCAGTTCTTC.